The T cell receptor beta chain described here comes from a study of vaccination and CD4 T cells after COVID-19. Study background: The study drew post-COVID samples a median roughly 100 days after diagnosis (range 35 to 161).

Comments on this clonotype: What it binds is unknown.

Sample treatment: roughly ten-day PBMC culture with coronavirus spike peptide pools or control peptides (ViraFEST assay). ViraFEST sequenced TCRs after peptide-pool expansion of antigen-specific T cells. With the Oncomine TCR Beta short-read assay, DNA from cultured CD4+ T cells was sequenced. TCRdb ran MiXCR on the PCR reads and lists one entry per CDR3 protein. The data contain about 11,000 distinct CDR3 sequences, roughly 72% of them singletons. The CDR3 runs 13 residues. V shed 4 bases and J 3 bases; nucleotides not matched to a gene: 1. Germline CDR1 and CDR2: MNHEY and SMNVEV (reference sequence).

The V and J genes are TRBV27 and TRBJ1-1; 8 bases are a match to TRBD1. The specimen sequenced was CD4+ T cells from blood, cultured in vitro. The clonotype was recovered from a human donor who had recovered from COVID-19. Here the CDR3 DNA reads TGTGCCAGCAGTTCACAGGGGGACACTGAAGCTTTCTTT. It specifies CASSSQGDTEAFF.